The 15 T cell receptor beta chains below were found in one sample sequenced in a study of T cell changes during pregnancy in multiple sclerosis. The method was immunoSEQ multiplex PCR; TCRdb's version includes in-frame clones alone and lacks a portion of them. The sample lists tens of thousands of clones, roughly 92% occurring once. The sample here was CD8+ T cells from peripheral blood mononuclear cells, taken in the third trimester of pregnancy. The source of these receptors is a female donor with multiple sclerosis, enrolled in a pregnancy study.

This rearrangement joins TRBV5-1 to TRBJ1-5; D may be TRBD1 (6 bases). This CDR3 has 14 residues. V was pared by 4 bases and J by 4 bases, with 12 bases between. Germline V CDR1 and CDR2: SGHRS, YFSETQ. This chain's CDR3 is CASSPGHSNQPQHF. Here the CDR3 DNA reads TGCGCCAGCAGCCCGGGACACTCGAATCAGCCCCAGCATTTT.

Written as DNA, the CDR3 is TGTGCCAGCAGCCAGGCCTCTAGCGGGAGTGGTCGGAGCACAAGAGATACGCAGTATTTT. Translating gives CASSQASSGSGRSTRDTQYF. The rearrangement joins TRBV2 to TRBJ2-3, with 10 bases matching TRBD2. The J segment lost 5 bases and the V segment lost 6 bases, leaving 23 bases of the junction unmatched. Looked up from germline, CDR1 is SNHLY and CDR2 is FYNNEI. CDR3 length: 20 residues.

The chain joins TRBV19 to TRBJ1-4; D may be TRBD1 (6 bases). CDR1 and CDR2 from the germline V gene are LNHDA and SQIVND (reference sequence). The V gene lost 4 bases and the J gene lost 6 bases, with 12 bases spanning the gap. CDR3 length: 14 residues. CDR3 nucleotides: TGTGCCAGTAGTACTCCAGGGGAATATGAAAAACTGTTTTTT. The encoded protein is CASSTPGEYEKLFF.

V and J are TRBV5-5 and TRBJ2-7; the D gene is possibly TRBD2 (6 bases). The length of the CDR3 is 13 residues. V was shortened by 2 bases and J by 7 bases, with 13 bases between the two germline ends. Germline V gives CDR1 SGHKS, CDR2 YYEKEE (reference sequence). In nucleotides, the CDR3 is TGTGCCAGCAGCTTTGTCAGGGCGGGGGAGCAGTACTTC. It is translated as CASSFVRAGEQYF. Together with reference TRBV5-5 and TRBJ2-7, the CDR3 gives the full variable domain: DAGVTQSPTHLIKTRGQQVTLRCSPISGHKSVSWYQQVLGQGPQFIFQYYEKEERGRGNFPDRFSARQFPNYSSELNVNALLLGDSALYLCASSFVRAGEQYFGPGTRLTVT.

The CDR3 DNA reads as TGTGCCAGCAGCCAACTAGCGGGAGTGAGCTCAGATACGCAGTATTTT. It is translated as CASSQLAGVSSDTQYF. The V and J genes are TRBV6-4 and TRBJ2-3, with 11 bases matching TRBD2. There are 16 residues in the CDR3. CDR1 MRHNA and CDR2 SNTAGT come from the germline V gene. With 6 bases clipped from V and 4 bases from J, the junction kept 9 bases outside the gene matches.

This sequence joins TRBV7-6 and TRBJ1-2; the match to TRBD1 covers 12 bases. Germline V gives CDR1 SGHVS, CDR2 FNYEAQ. The CDR3 consists of 19 residues. The J segment lost 4 bases and the V segment lost 1 base, leaving 13 bases of the junction unmatched. The CDR3 bases are TGTGCCAGCAGCTTAGTGTCGGGACAGGGGGCTACCGGCGGCTATGGCTACACCTTC. Translated, it gives CASSLVSGQGATGGYGYTF.

This clone has just one count. This chain links TRBV19 with TRBJ1-4; TRBD1 is a possible D gene (5 bases). V was clipped by 3 bases and J by 7 bases, with 15 bases between them. Germline V CDR1 and CDR2: LNHDA, SQIVND (reference sequence). The CDR3 loop spans 15 amino acids. For the CDR3, the DNA is TGTGCCAGTAGTATCCCTCAGCCGGGGGGTGAAAAACTGTTTTTT. Its translation: CASSIPQPGGEKLFF.

This sequence joins TRBV14 and TRBJ2-7, with a weak D call TRBD1 (5 bases). V shed 0 bases and J shed 0 bases, with 6 bases lying between them. Germline CDR1 is SGHDN and CDR2 is FVKESK. CDR3 size: 14 residues. CDR3 amino acids: CASSQDRDSYEQYF. DNA for the CDR3: TGTGCCAGCAGCCAAGACAGGGACTCCTACGAGCAGTACTTC.

The chain is built from TRBV4-1 and TRBJ2-4; D remains ambiguous. This CDR3 is built from 15 residues. V lost 0 bases and J 1 base, leaving 7 bases between the germline ends. Germline V gives CDR1 MGHRA, CDR2 YSYEKL. The CDR3, as DNA: TGCGCCAGCAGCCAAGAGCACACCGCCAAAAACATTCAGTACTTC. Its translation is CASSQEHTAKNIQYF.

In DNA, the CDR3 is TGTGCCAGCTCTCCTGCGGGGACCATCTGGGATACGCAGTATTTT. Residues: CASSPAGTIWDTQYF. The V gene is TRBV18, the J gene TRBJ2-3; weak D call: TRBD2 (6 bases). CDR1 is KGHSH and CDR2 is LQKENI in the germline V gene. V lost 6 bases and J 6 bases, leaving 19 bases between the germline ends. This CDR3 is built from 15 residues.

This sequence joins TRBV19 and TRBJ2-7, with 9 bases lining up with TRBD1. After removal of 5 bases from V and 6 bases from J, the junction contained 5 bases not matched to a gene. CDR3 length: 13 residues. Germline V gene sequence: CDR1 LNHDA, CDR2 SQIVND (reference sequence). This CDR3 reads CASSGTGSAEQYF. In nucleotides, the CDR3 is TGTGCCAGTAGTGGGACAGGGTCGGCCGAGCAGTACTTC.

The chain combines TRBV27 with TRBJ1-1; TRBD1 matches 7 bases. Germline V gene lookup returns CDR1 MNHEY and CDR2 SMNVEV (reference sequence). CDR3 size: 14 residues. J was trimmed by 5 bases and V by 2 bases; bases with no gene match: 5. The CDR3 is CASSLQGVGTEAFF. In nucleotides, the CDR3 is TGTGCCAGCAGTTTACAGGGGGTTGGGACTGAAGCTTTCTTT.

The gene calls are TRBV7-7 and TRBJ2-1, with D possibly being TRBD1 (5 bases). V lost 5 bases and J 1 base, leaving 15 bases between the germline ends. The CDR3 totals 16 residues. In germline, CDR1 is SSHAT, CDR2 FNYEAQ (reference sequence). For the CDR3, the DNA is TGTGCCAGCAGCCTGGGGCCGGTGGGGTCCTACAATGAGCAGTTCTTC. Protein product: CASSLGPVGSYNEQFF. The complete variable domain, with remaining parts taken from reference TRBV7-7 and TRBJ2-1, reads GAGVSQSPRYKVTKRGQDVTLRCDPISSHATLYWYQQALGQGPEFLTYFNYEAQPDKSGLPSDRFSAERPEGSISTLTIQRTEQRDSAMYRCASSLGPVGSYNEQFFGPGTRLTVL.

V and J are TRBV4-3 and TRBJ2-3; D is perhaps TRBD2 (5 bases). Deletions cut 3 bases from V and 5 bases from J, with 12 bases between. This CDR3 has 14 amino acids. The germline gives CDR1 LGHNA, CDR2 YSLEER. CDR3 DNA: TGCGCCAGCAGCCAGCCCGGCGAGGGAGATACGCAGTATTTT. It codes for CASSQPGEGDTQYF.

The chain recombines TRBV27 with TRBJ2-7; D remains unclear. CDR1 MNHEY and CDR2 SMNVEV come from the germline V gene (reference sequence). Trimming stripped 4 bases from V and 9 bases from J, with 13 bases between. The CDR3 covers 12 residues. The CDR3 region has the DNA TGTGCCAGCAGTTCTTCTCCTACGAGGCAGTACTTC. Translating gives CASSSSPTRQYF.